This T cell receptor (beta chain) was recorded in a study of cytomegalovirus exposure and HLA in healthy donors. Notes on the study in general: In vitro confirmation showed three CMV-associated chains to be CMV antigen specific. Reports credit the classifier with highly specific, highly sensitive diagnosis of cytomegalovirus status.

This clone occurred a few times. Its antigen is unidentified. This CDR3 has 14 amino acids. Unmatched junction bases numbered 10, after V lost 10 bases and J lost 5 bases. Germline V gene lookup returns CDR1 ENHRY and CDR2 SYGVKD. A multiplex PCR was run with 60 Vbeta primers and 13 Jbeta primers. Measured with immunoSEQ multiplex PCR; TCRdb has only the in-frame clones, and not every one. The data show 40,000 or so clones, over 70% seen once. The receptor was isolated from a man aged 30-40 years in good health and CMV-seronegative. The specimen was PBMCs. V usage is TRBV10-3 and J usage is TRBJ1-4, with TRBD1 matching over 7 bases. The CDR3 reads CATHSGQQNEKLFF. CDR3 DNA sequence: TGTGCCACCCACTCGGGACAGCAGAATGAAAAACTGTTTTTT.